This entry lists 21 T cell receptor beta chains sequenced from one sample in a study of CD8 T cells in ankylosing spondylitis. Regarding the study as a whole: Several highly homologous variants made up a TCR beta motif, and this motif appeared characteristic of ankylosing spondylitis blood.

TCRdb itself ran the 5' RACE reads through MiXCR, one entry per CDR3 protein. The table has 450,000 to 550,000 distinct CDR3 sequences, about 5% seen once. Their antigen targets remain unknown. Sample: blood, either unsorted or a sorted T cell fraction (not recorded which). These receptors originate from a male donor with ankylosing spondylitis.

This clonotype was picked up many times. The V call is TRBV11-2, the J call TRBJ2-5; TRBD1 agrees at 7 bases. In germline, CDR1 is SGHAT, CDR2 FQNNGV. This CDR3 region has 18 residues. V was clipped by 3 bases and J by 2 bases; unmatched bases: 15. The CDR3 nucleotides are TGTGCCAGCAGCTTTATTATATCGGGGTTCAGGGGGCAAGAGACCCAGTACTTC. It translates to CASSFIISGFRGQETQYF.

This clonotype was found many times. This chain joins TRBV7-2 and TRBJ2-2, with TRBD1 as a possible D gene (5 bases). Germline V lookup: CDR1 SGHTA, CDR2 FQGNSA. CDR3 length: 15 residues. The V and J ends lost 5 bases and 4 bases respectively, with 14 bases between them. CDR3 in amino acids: CASSLRGLSTGELFF. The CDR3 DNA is TGTGCCAGCAGCCTTAGGGGCCTTTCCACCGGGGAGCTGTTTTTT.

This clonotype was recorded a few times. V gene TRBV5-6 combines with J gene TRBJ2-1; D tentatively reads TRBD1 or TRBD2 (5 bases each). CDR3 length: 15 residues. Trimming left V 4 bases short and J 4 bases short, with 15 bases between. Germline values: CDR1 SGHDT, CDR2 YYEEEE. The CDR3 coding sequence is TGTGCCAGCAGCCCCACGGGGACGGATTACAATGAGCAGTTCTTC. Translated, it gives CASSPTGTDYNEQFF.

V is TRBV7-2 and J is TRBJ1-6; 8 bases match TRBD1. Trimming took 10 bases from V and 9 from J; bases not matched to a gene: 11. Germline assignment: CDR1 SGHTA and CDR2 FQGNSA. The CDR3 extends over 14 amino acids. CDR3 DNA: TGTGCCACCCAGGGACAGGAGTTTATTTCACCCCTCCACTTT. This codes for CATQGQEFISPLHF.

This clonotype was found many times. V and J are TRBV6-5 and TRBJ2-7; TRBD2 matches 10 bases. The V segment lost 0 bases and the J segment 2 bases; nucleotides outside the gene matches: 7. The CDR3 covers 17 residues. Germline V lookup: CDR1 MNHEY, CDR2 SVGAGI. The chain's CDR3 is CASSYSTPLAGAYEQYF. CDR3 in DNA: TGTGCCAGCAGTTACTCCACTCCTCTAGCGGGGGCCTACGAGCAGTACTTC.

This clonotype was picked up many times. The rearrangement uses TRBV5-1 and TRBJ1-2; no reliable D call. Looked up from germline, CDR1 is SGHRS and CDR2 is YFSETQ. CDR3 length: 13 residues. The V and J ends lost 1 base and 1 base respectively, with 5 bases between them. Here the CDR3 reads CASSLLINYGYTF. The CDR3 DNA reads TGCGCCAGCAGCTTGTTGATTAACTATGGCTACACCTTC.

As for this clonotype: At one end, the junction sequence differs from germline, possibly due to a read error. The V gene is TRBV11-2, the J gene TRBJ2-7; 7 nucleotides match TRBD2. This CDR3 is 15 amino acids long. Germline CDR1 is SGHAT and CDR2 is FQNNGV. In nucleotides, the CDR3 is TGTGCCAGCAGACCCAGCGGGGTTCTTTCCTACGAGCAGTGCTTC. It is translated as CASRPSGVLSYEQCF.

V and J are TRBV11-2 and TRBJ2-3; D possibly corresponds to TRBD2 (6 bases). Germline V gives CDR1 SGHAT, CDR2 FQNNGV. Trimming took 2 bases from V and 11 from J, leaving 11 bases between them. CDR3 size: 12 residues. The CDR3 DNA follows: TGTGCCAGCAGCTTACTAGCGCGGGAGCAGTATTTT. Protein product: CASSLLAREQYF.

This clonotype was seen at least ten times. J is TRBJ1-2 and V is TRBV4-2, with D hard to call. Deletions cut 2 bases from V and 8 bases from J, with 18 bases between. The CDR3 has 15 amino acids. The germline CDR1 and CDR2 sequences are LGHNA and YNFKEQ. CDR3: CASSQLNGARGGYTF. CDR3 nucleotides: TGTGCCAGCAGCCAACTTAACGGCGCCCGGGGAGGCTACACCTTC.

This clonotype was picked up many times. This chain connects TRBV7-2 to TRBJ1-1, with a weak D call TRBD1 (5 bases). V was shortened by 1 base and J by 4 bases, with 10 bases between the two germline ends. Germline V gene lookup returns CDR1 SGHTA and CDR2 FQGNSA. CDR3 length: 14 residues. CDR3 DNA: TGTGCCAGCAGCTTAGGAGGGGTTGTCACTGAAGCTTTCTTT. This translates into CASSLGGVVTEAFF. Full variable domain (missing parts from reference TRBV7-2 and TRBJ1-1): GAGVSQSPSNKVTEKGKDVELRCDPISGHTALYWYRQSLGQGLEFLIYFQGNSAPDKSGLPSDRFSAERTGGSVSTLTIQRTQQEDSAVYLCASSLGGVVTEAFFGQGTRLTVV.

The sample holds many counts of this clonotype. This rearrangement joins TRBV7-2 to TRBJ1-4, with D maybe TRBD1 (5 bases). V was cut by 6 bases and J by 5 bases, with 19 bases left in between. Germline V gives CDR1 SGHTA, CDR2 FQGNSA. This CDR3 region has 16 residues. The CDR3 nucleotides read TGTGCCAGCAGTAATAGTGGGCAGGGCCCAAATGAAAAACTGTTTTTT. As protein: CASSNSGQGPNEKLFF.

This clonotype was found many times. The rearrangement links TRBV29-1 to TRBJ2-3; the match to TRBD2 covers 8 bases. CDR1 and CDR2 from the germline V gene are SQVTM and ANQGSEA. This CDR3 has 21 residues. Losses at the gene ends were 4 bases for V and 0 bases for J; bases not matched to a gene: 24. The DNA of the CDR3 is TGCAGCGTTGTAGTCGGTAGCGGGATCGCTTACCTCCTCGCTAGCACAGATACGCAGTATTTT. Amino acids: CSVVVGSGIAYLLASTDTQYF.

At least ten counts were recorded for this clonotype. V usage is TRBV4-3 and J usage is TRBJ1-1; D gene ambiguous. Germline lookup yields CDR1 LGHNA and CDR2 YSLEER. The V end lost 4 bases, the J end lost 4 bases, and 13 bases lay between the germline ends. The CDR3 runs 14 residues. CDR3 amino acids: CASSPETLGTEAFF. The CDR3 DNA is TGCGCCAGCAGCCCCGAGACACTGGGCACTGAAGCTTTCTTT.

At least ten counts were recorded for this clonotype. CDR3 DNA sequence: TGCAGTGCTAGAGATCAATACAGGGGATTTGGTGGCTACACCTTC. Amino acid sequence: CSARDQYRGFGGYTF. The rearrangement links TRBV20-1 to TRBJ1-2, with 7 nucleotides matching TRBD1. Germline V gene data show CDR1 as DFQATT and CDR2 as SNEGSKA (reference sequence). Unmatched junction bases numbered 11, after V lost 0 bases and J lost 7 bases. This CDR3 is built from 15 residues.

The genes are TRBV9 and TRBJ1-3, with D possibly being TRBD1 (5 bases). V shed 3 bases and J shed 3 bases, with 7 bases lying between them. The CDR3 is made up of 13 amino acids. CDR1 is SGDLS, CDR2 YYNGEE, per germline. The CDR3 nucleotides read TGTGCCAGCAGCGAGGGGTATGGAAACACCATATATTTT. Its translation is CASSEGYGNTIYF.

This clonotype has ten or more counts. The CDR3 region has the DNA TGCAGTGCTAGAGCTCCTCGGCGGGGCTATGAGCAGTTCTTC. It codes for CSARAPRRGYEQFF. The V and J genes are TRBV20-1 and TRBJ2-1; D possibly corresponds to TRBD2 (6 bases). This CDR3 contains 14 residues. CDR1 DFQATT and CDR2 SNEGSKA come from the germline V gene (reference sequence). V lost 1 base and J lost 8, with 15 bases in between.

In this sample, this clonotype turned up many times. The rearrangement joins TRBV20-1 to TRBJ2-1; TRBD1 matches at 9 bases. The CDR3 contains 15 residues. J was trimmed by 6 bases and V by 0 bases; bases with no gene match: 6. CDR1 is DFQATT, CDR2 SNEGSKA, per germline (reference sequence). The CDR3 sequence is CSARDPGTGSNEQFF. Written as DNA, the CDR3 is TGCAGTGCTAGAGATCCCGGGACAGGGAGCAATGAGCAGTTCTTC.

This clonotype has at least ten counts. The CDR3: CASRRLAGPYNEQFF. The CDR3 DNA is TGTGCCAGCAGGAGACTAGCGGGACCCTACAATGAGCAGTTCTTC. The V call is TRBV2, the J call TRBJ2-1, with 11 bases identical to TRBD2. The CDR3 consists of 15 residues. Germline assignment: CDR1 SNHLY and CDR2 FYNNEI. After removal of 6 bases from V and 2 bases from J, the junction contained 3 bases not matched to a gene.

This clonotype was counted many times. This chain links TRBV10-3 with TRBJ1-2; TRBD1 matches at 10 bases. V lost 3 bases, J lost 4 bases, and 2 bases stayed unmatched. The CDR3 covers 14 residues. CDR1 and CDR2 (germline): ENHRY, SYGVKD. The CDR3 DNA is TGTGCCATCAGTGATGGGACAGGGGCCTATGGCTACACCTTC. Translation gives CAISDGTGAYGYTF.

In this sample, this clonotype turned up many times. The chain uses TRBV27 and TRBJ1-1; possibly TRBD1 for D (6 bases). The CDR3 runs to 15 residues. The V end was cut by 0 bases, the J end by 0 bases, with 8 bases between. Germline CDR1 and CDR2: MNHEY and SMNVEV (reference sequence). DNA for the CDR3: TGTGCCAGCAGTTTATCGGGGGCTCTGAACACTGAAGCTTTCTTT. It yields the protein CASSLSGALNTEAFF.

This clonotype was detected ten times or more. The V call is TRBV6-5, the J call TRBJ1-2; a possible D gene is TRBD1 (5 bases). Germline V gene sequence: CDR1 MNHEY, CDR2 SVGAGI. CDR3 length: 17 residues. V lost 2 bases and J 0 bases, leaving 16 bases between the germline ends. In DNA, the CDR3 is TGTGCCAGCAGTTACCACACCAGCCAGGGTGCTAACTATGGCTACACCTTC. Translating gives CASSYHTSQGANYGYTF.